Shown below are 3 T cell receptor beta chains from a single sample sequenced in a study of response to subunit inactivated influenza vaccine. TCRdb reprocessed the RT-PCR reads via MiXCR and lists one record per CDR3 protein. The data hold 630,000 or so distinct CDR3 sequences, with less than 20% observed a single time. Specimen: PBMCs from blood, collected roughly 13 days after vaccination. Every receptor here comes from a man aged 45-65 years who received an inactivated influenza vaccine.

A few counts support this clonotype. V is TRBV27 and J is TRBJ2-7, with 7 bases that match TRBD2. Germline V gene lookup returns CDR1 MNHEY and CDR2 SMNVEV (reference sequence). The CDR3 is 15 residues long. Trimming took 8 bases from V and 10 from J; bases not matched to a gene: 20. This CDR3 is CASSPGGVGFGGQYF. The CDR3 region has the DNA TGTGCCAGCTCCCCTGGGGGGGTTGGTTTTGGTGGACAGTACTTC.

The genes are TRBV20-1 and TRBJ2-1; the D gene is possibly TRBD2 (6 bases). The length of the CDR3 is 12 residues. CDR1 DFQATT and CDR2 SNEGSKA come from the germline V gene (reference sequence). The ends were cut back, 2 bases at V and 7 bases at J, with 9 bases in the middle. The CDR3 DNA is TGCAGTGCTAGAAGGGACTTAAATGAGCAGTTCTTC. Its protein is CSARRDLNEQFF.

The V and J genes are TRBV6-5 and TRBJ1-1, with D perhaps TRBD1 (5 bases). Per the germline V gene, CDR1 is MNHEY and CDR2 is SVGAGI. Trimming cost V 2 bases and J 4 bases, with 11 bases left between them. The CDR3 is 14 amino acids. The chain's CDR3 is CASSYGGYGTEAFF. Written as DNA, the CDR3 is TGTGCCAGCAGTTACGGGGGATATGGCACTGAAGCTTTCTTT.